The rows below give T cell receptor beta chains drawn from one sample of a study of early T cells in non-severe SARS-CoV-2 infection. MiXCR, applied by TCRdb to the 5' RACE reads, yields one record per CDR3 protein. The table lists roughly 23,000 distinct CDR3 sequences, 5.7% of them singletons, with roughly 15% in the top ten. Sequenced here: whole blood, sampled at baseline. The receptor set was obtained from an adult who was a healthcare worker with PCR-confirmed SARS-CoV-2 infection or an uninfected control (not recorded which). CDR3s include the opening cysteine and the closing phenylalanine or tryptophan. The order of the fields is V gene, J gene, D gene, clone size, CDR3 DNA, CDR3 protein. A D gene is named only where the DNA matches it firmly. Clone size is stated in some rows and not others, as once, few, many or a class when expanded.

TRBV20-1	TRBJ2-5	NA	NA	TGCAGTGCTAGGGTAGGCGGAACTCAAGAGACCCAGTACTTC	CSARVGGTQETQYF
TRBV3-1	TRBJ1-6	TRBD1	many	TGTGCCAGCAGGCCCTCAGTAGGGGGCTCACCCCTCCACTTT	CASRPSVGGSPLHF
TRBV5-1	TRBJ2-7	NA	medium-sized	TGCGCCAGCAGCTTACTCGGACACTCCTACGAGCAGTACTTC	CASSLLGHSYEQYF
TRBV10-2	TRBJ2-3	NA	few	TGCGCCAGCAGTGATCCGATGAATACGCAGTATTTT	CASSDPMNTQYF
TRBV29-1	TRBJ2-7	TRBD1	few	TGCAGCGTTGAAGAGGGTACAGGGGTCGGCTACGAGCAGTACTTC	CSVEEGTGVGYEQYF
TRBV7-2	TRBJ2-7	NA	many	TGTGCCAGCAGCGCGGCCACGGGGCGCGACGAGCAGTACTTC	CASSAATGRDEQYF
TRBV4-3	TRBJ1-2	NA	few	TGCGCCAGCAGCCAAGAACCGGGATTAGCCTATGGCTACACCTTC	CASSQEPGLAYGYTF
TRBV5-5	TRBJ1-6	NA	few	TGTGCCAGCAGCTTGGACTTCAGGGGAACTTCACCCCTCCACTTT	CASSLDFRGTSPLHF
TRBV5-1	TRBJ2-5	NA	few	TGCGCCAGCAGCTTGGGGGCAGGGCAAGAGACCCAGTACTTC	CASSLGAGQETQYF
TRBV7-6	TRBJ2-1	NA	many	TGTGCCAGCAGCTTATATGGGGAAGAGCAGTTCTTC	CASSLYGEEQFF
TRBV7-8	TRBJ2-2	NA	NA	TGTGCCAGCAGCTTCACGCGGGGGGCTCAGGGGGCTCAAAGCGGGGAGCTGTTTTTT	CASSFTRGAQGAQSGELFF
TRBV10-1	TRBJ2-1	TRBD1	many	TGCGCCAGCAGTATCAGGGGGACGTACAATGAGCAGTTCTTC	CASSIRGTYNEQFF
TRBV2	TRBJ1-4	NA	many	TGTGCCAGCAGTGATCGTAATGAAAAACTGTTTTTT	CASSDRNEKLFF
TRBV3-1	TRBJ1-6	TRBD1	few	TGTGCCAGCAGTCAGACAGGGGGCTTTGCAAATTCACCCCTCCACTTT	CASSQTGGFANSPLHF
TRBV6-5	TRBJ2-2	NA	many	TGTGCCAGCAGTTACTTTCCAGGGGATCGCCGGGCAGGGGAGCTGTTTTTT	CASSYFPGDRRAGELFF
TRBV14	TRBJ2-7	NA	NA	TGTGCCAGCAGCCGACAGGCCTGGGAGCAGTACTTC	CASSRQAWEQYF
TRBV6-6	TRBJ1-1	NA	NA	TGTGCCAGCAAGACCGAGGACCGCACTGAAGCTTTCTTT	CASKTEDRTEAFF
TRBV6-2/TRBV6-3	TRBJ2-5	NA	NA	TGTGCCAGCAGTTACGTAGCGGAGCAAGAGACCCAGTACTTC	CASSYVAEQETQYF
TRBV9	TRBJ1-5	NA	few	TGTGCCAGCAGTAAGGGTGTAAGCAATCAGCCCCAGCATTTT	CASSKGVSNQPQHF
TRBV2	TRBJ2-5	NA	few	TGTGCCAGCAGTGAAGTTAGAGAGACCCAGTACTTC	CASSEVRETQYF
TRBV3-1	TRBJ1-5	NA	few	TGTGCCAGCAGCCAAGATTTGAGTAGCAATCAGCCCCAGCATTTT	CASSQDLSSNQPQHF
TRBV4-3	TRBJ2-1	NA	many	TGCGCCAGCAGCCAAGATCCCTGGGTTGTGCAGTTCTTC	CASSQDPWVVQFF
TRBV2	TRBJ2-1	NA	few	TGTGCCAGCAGTGAAGTCAGGGGGGCGAACAATGAGCAGTTCTTC	CASSEVRGANNEQFF
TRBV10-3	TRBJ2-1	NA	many	TGTGCCATCAGTGAGTCATTGACCTCCCAAGAGCAGTTCTTC	CAISESLTSQEQFF
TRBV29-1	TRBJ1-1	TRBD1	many	TGCAGCGTCTACAGGGGAGGGGTGAACACTGAAGCTTTCTTT	CSVYRGGVNTEAFF
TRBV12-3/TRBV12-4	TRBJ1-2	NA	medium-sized	TGTGCCAGCAGTTTGGTGGCAGGTGATGGCTACACCTTC	CASSLVAGDGYTF